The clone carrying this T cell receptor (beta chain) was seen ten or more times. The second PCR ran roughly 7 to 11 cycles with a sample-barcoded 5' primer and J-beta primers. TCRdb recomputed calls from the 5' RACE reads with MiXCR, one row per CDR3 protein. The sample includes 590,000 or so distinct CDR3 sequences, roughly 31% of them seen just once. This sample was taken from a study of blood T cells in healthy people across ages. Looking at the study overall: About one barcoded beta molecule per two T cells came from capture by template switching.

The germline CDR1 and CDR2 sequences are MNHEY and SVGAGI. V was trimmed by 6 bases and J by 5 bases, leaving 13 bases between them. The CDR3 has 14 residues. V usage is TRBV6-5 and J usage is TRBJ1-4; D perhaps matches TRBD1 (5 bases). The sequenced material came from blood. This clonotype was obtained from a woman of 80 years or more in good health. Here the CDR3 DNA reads TGTGCCAGCAGACAAAGACAGAAAAATGAAAAACTGTTTTTT. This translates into CASRQRQKNEKLFF.